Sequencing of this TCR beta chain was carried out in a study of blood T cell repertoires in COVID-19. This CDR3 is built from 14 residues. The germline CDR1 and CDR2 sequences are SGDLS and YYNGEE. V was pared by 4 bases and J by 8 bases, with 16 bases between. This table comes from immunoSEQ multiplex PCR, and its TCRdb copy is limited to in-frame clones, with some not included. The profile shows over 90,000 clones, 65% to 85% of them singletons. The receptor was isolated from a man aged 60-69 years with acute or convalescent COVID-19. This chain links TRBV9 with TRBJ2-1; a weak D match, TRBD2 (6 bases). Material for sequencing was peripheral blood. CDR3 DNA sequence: TGTGCCAGCAGCCTAAATCTAGCGTCGTATGAGCAGTTCTTC. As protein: CASSLNLASYEQFF.